The 30 T cell receptor beta chains presented below share a single source sample, sequenced in a study of T cells after yellow fever vaccination. TCRdb re-called the 5' RACE reads with MiXCR, one entry per CDR3 protein. Among 500,000 to 700,000 distinct CDR3 sequences listed, under 25% were seen once. The sample consisted of PBMCs, taken 15 days after the yellow fever booster vaccination. These receptors all come from a man younger than 45 who received the YFV17D yellow fever vaccine.

The V and J genes are TRBV29-1 and TRBJ2-7; D is possibly TRBD1 or TRBD2 (5 bases each). The CDR3 covers 12 residues. CDR1 is SQVTM, CDR2 ANQGSEA, per germline. Trimming stripped 1 base from V and 5 bases from J, with 9 bases between. The CDR3 sequence: CSVEVMGDEQYF. Here the CDR3 DNA reads TGCAGCGTTGAAGTCATGGGGGACGAGCAGTACTTC.

The chain uses TRBV5-8 and TRBJ2-7, with TRBD1 as a possible D gene (5 bases). V was cut by 4 bases and J by 6 bases, with 17 bases left in between. There are 14 residues in the CDR3. Germline V lookup: CDR1 SGHTS, CDR2 YDEGEE. The CDR3 DNA follows: TGTGCCAGCAGCCTAAAAATACAGGCTACCGAGCAGTACTTC. Translated: CASSLKIQATEQYF.

In its sample, this clonotype was seen a few times. V usage is TRBV5-1 and J usage is TRBJ2-2, with 8 bases identical to TRBD1. The germline gives CDR1 SGHRS, CDR2 YFSETQ. This CDR3 spans 15 amino acids. The J segment lost 1 base and the V segment lost 3 bases, leaving 2 bases of the junction unmatched. The CDR3 reads CASSYGQGNTGELFF. The CDR3 DNA sequence: TGCGCCAGCAGCTACGGACAGGGGAACACCGGGGAGCTGTTTTTT. The whole variable domain, remainder taken from reference TRBV5-1 and TRBJ2-2, is KAGVTQTPRYLIKTRGQQVTLSCSPISGHRSVSWYQQTPGQGLQFLFEYFSETQRNKGNFPGRFSGRQFSNSRSEMNVSTLELGDSALYLCASSYGQGNTGELFFGEGSRLTVL.

This clonotype was observed a handful of times. This chain joins TRBV15 and TRBJ2-2, with 11 bases that match TRBD1. The junction had 17 bases not matched to a gene; V was cut back by 5 bases and J by 0 bases. Germline V gives CDR1 LNHNV, CDR2 YYDKDF (reference sequence). CDR3 length: 21 amino acids. The CDR3 protein is CATSAPGQGDPKIPNTGELFF. The CDR3 nucleotides are TGTGCCACCAGCGCTCCGGGACAGGGGGACCCAAAAATCCCGAACACCGGGGAGCTGTTTTTT.

This clonotype was counted a few times. The chain links TRBV12-3 or TRBV12-4 to TRBJ2-7, with 8 bases identical to TRBD2. Trimming removed 1 base from V and 4 bases from J; junction bases left unmatched: 12. This CDR3 contains 17 residues. The CDR3 region has the DNA TGTGCCAGCAGTTTAGTGGCTAGCGGGCGGAGAGTTTACGAGCAGTACTTC. Amino acids: CASSLVASGRRVYEQYF.

This clonotype appeared a few times. V and J are TRBV29-1 and TRBJ2-1; D is uncertain. This CDR3 spans 12 amino acids. Germline-derived CDR1 and CDR2 are SQVTM and ANQGSEA. Trimming removed 0 bases from V and 4 bases from J, with 4 bases in between. Here the CDR3 DNA reads TGCAGCGTTGAAGACAGGTACAATGAGCAGTTCTTC. Its protein is CSVEDRYNEQFF.

The rearrangement joins TRBV14 to TRBJ2-1, with TRBD2 matching 11 bases. V shed 1 base, J shed 7 bases, and the junction held 3 bases outside the gene matches. Germline V lookup: CDR1 SGHDN, CDR2 FVKESK. The CDR3 is 15 amino acids. The CDR3 sequence is CASSQGLAGSNEQFF. The CDR3, as DNA: TGTGCCAGCAGCCAAGGACTAGCGGGAAGTAATGAGCAGTTCTTC.

This clonotype was found many times. V and J are TRBV12-3 or TRBV12-4 and TRBJ2-1, with D maybe TRBD2 (6 bases). The CDR3 is 14 residues long. V was shortened by 6 bases and J by 2 bases, with 11 bases between the two germline ends. DNA for the CDR3: TGTGCCAGCAGATTCGGGGGTCCCTACAATGAGCAGTTCTTC. It codes for CASRFGGPYNEQFF.

The gene calls are TRBV6-2 or TRBV6-3 and TRBJ1-5, with D tentatively TRBD1 (5 bases). The CDR3 totals 12 residues. Trimming left V 7 bases short and J 8 bases short, with 12 bases between. Germline V gives CDR1 MNHEY, CDR2 SVGEGT. CDR3 sequence: CASKRGVEPQHF. Written as DNA, the CDR3 is TGTGCCAGCAAGAGGGGAGTGGAGCCCCAGCATTTT.

The chain recombines TRBV28 with TRBJ2-7; 16 positions agree with TRBD2. In germline, CDR1 is MDHEN, CDR2 SYDVKM. The CDR3 totals 17 residues. The V and J ends lost 5 bases and 4 bases, in that order; junction bases with no gene match: 8. CDR3 sequence: CASSPSGLAGGGYEQYF. The CDR3 DNA sequence: TGTGCCAGCAGTCCCTCGGGACTAGCGGGAGGGGGGTACGAGCAGTACTTC.

This clonotype has a handful of counts. V usage is TRBV3-1 and J usage is TRBJ2-5; no reliable D call. This CDR3 is built from 16 residues. Between the trimmed V and J ends, which lost 1 base and 7 bases, there was a span of 19 bases. CDR1 and CDR2 (germline): LGHDT, YNNKEL (reference sequence). In nucleotides, the CDR3 is TGTGCCAGCAGCCAAGCCTACGTGGACCGCCGTGGGACCCAGTACTTC. Encoded protein: CASSQAYVDRRGTQYF.

The CDR3 spells CASSSLSGANVLTF. DNA for the CDR3: TGTGCCAGCAGTTCCCTCTCTGGGGCCAACGTCCTGACTTTC. The rearrangement links TRBV27 to TRBJ2-6; no clear D gene. In germline, CDR1 is MNHEY, CDR2 SMNVEV (reference sequence). The CDR3 is 14 amino acids. The V gene lost 4 bases and the J gene lost 0 bases, with 4 bases spanning the gap.

This clonotype was observed a handful of times. The CDR3 DNA reads TGTGCCAGCAGTCCTACCGTCCAGGGCGGGGAGCTGTTTTTT. As protein: CASSPTVQGGELFF. This rearrangement joins TRBV12-3 or TRBV12-4 to TRBJ2-2, with a possible D match to TRBD1 (5 bases). Trimming cost V 5 bases and J 7 bases, with 14 bases left between them. This CDR3 comprises 14 residues.

The chain is built from TRBV20-1 and TRBJ1-1; tentatively, D is TRBD1 (6 bases). The germline V gene encodes CDR1 DFQATT and CDR2 SNEGSKA (reference sequence). The V gene lost 6 bases and the J gene lost 4 bases, with 18 bases spanning the gap. The CDR3 is made up of 14 amino acids. The CDR3 is CSAPLGGRGTEAFF. As DNA, the CDR3 is TGCAGTGCCCCCCTGGGGGGGCGCGGCACTGAAGCTTTCTTT.

The rearrangement joins TRBV29-1 to TRBJ2-1, with D possibly matching TRBD2 (6 bases). Germline CDR1 reads SQVTM; CDR2 reads ANQGSEA. CDR3 length equals 15 residues. Trimming took 6 bases from V and 0 from J, leaving 15 bases between them. DNA for the CDR3: TGCAGCGTACCGCCTCGGACTATCTCCTACAATGAGCAGTTCTTC. This translates into CSVPPRTISYNEQFF.

The V gene is TRBV7-9, the J gene TRBJ2-5; D possibly corresponds to TRBD1 (6 bases). The V end was cut by 0 bases, the J end by 3 bases, with 11 bases between. The CDR3 extends over 15 amino acids. Germline V gene lookup returns CDR1 SEHNR and CDR2 FQNEAQ (reference sequence). CDR3 in DNA: TGTGCCAGCAGCTTAGCTCGGGACACAGAAGAGACCCAGTACTTC. It codes for CASSLARDTEETQYF. The complete variable domain, with remaining parts taken from reference TRBV7-9 and TRBJ2-5, reads DTGVSQNPRHKITKRGQNVTFRCDPISEHNRLYWYRQTLGQGPEFLTYFQNEAQLEKSRLLSDRFSAERPKGSFSTLEIQRTEQGDSAMYLCASSLARDTEETQYFGPGTRLLVL.

This clonotype occurred a few times. This chain uses TRBV12-3 or TRBV12-4 with TRBJ2-5; 7 bases are shared with TRBD2. V shed 3 bases, J shed 6 bases, and the junction held 7 bases outside the gene matches. CDR3 length equals 14 residues. The CDR3 coding sequence is TGTGCCAGCAGTTTCGGGGGGAGAGGAAAGACCCAGTACTTC. Amino acids: CASSFGGRGKTQYF.

This sequence joins TRBV3-1 and TRBJ2-7; 7 positions agree with TRBD2. Germline CDR1 is LGHDT and CDR2 is YNNKEL (reference sequence). After removal of 0 bases from V and 2 bases from J, the junction contained 4 bases not matched to a gene. The CDR3 length is 15 residues. The chain's CDR3 is CASSQDVSGTYEQYF. In DNA form, the CDR3 reads TGTGCCAGCAGCCAAGATGTGAGCGGGACCTACGAGCAGTACTTC.

The CDR3 is CASSPKTGANVLTF. CDR3 nucleotides: TGTGCCAGCAGCCCCAAAACTGGGGCCAACGTCCTGACTTTC. V gene TRBV5-4 combines with J gene TRBJ2-6; D ambiguous. The CDR3 runs 14 residues. Germline V lookup: CDR1 SGHNT, CDR2 YYREEE (reference sequence). V was trimmed by 4 bases and J by 2 bases, leaving 7 bases between them.

The rearrangement links TRBV9 to TRBJ2-3; D may correspond to TRBD1 or TRBD2 (5 bases each). CDR1 and CDR2 (germline): SGDLS, YYNGEE. Deletions cut 0 bases from V and 0 bases from J, with 17 bases between. This CDR3 contains 18 residues. In nucleotides, the CDR3 is TGTGCCAGCAGCGTAGAAGGCGCCCAGGGAGCTAGCACAGATACGCAGTATTTT. It translates to CASSVEGAQGASTDTQYF. Variable domain in full (rest from reference TRBV9 and TRBJ2-3): DSGVTQTPKHLITATGQRVTLRCSPRSGDLSVYWYQQSLDQGLQFLIQYYNGEERAKGNILERFSAQQFPDLHSELNLSSLELGDSALYFCASSVEGAQGASTDTQYFGPGTRLTVL.

The rearrangement uses TRBV5-6 and TRBJ2-1, with D uncertain. The germline gives CDR1 SGHDT, CDR2 YYEEEE. The CDR3 consists of 16 residues. V lost 2 bases and J 3 bases, leaving 15 bases between the germline ends. The CDR3 coding sequence is TGTGCCAGCAGCTTCCGAGGCGCTCCACTCTACAATGAGCAGTTCTTC. Translated: CASSFRGAPLYNEQFF.

The chain combines TRBV6-5 with TRBJ2-3; D is perhaps TRBD1 (5 bases). The CDR3 sequence is 16 residues long. Trimming pared 2 bases from V and 0 bases from J, leaving 12 bases between. Germline V lookup: CDR1 MNHEY, CDR2 SVGAGI. In nucleotides, the CDR3 is TGTGCCAGCAGTTACGGGGCTCAGACTAGCACAGATACGCAGTATTTT. It translates to CASSYGAQTSTDTQYF.

The rearrangement links TRBV6-1 to TRBJ2-1, with TRBD1 matching 7 bases. V was pared by 6 bases and J by 6 bases, with 8 bases of the junction left unmatched. The CDR3 runs to 14 residues. Germline-derived CDR1 and CDR2 are MNHNS and SASEGT. The CDR3 DNA reads as TGTGCCAGCAGACGGGACAGCGTAATCAATGAGCAGTTCTTC. It translates to CASRRDSVINEQFF.

This clonotype has only a few counts. This rearrangement joins TRBV20-1 to TRBJ2-3; D gene ambiguous. This CDR3 has 14 residues. The ends were cut back, 3 bases at V and 0 bases at J, with 10 bases in the middle. The germline CDR1 and CDR2 sequences are DFQATT and SNEGSKA (reference sequence). Here the CDR3 reads CSASLKDSTDTQYF. In DNA, the CDR3 is TGCAGTGCTAGTTTAAAGGACAGCACAGATACGCAGTATTTT.

This clonotype showed up just a few times. The rearrangement links TRBV20-1 to TRBJ2-1; no clear D. Per germline, CDR1 DFQATT and CDR2 SNEGSKA (reference sequence). Trimming took 3 bases from V and 6 from J, leaving 9 bases between them. The CDR3 runs to 12 residues. The chain's CDR3 is CSASKRINEQFF. In nucleotides, the CDR3 is TGCAGTGCTAGTAAACGAATCAATGAGCAGTTCTTC.

This clonotype was seen only once. The chain employs TRBV4-2 and TRBJ1-1; D possibly corresponds to TRBD1 (6 bases). The germline V gene has CDR1 LGHNA and CDR2 YNFKEQ. Trimming removed 9 bases at V and 6 bases at J, with 11 bases between. This CDR3 is built from 11 residues. Here the CDR3 DNA reads TGTGCCAGTAGGGGGGCATCTGAAGCTTTCTTT. Its translation is CASRGASEAFF.

This chain links TRBV7-2 with TRBJ2-3; TRBD2 might be the D (6 bases). V was trimmed by 5 bases and J by 13 bases, leaving 13 bases between them. This CDR3 has 11 amino acids. Germline V gene data show CDR1 as SGHTA and CDR2 as FQGNSA. This chain's CDR3 is CASSELGGKYF. The CDR3 bases are TGTGCCAGCAGCGAACTAGGAGGGAAGTATTTT.

This sequence joins TRBV5-1 and TRBJ2-1, with 9 bases aligning to TRBD1. The trim removed 0 bases at V and 0 bases at J, leaving 1 base unmatched. Germline CDR1 is SGHRS and CDR2 is YFSETQ. The CDR3 loop spans 16 amino acids. CDR3 in DNA: TGCGCCAGCAGCTTGGGGGACAGGGTCTCCTACAATGAGCAGTTCTTC. It is translated as CASSLGDRVSYNEQFF. The whole variable domain, remainder taken from reference TRBV5-1 and TRBJ2-1, is KAGVTQTPRYLIKTRGQQVTLSCSPISGHRSVSWYQQTPGQGLQFLFEYFSETQRNKGNFPGRFSGRQFSNSRSEMNVSTLELGDSALYLCASSLGDRVSYNEQFFGPGTRLTVL.

This rearrangement joins TRBV6-5 to TRBJ2-2; 11 bases are a match to TRBD2. Trimming at V came to 2 bases and at J to 8 bases, leaving 4 bases not matched to a gene. The CDR3 loop spans 15 amino acids. Germline CDR1 reads MNHEY; CDR2 reads SVGAGI. In DNA, the CDR3 is TGTGCCAGCAGTTACCCCACTAGCGGGAGTGGGGAGCTGTTTTTT. Its protein is CASSYPTSGSGELFF.

V and J are TRBV6-1 and TRBJ1-2, with no clear D. V shed 3 bases and J shed 0 bases, with 8 bases lying between them. The V gene's germline CDR1 is MNHNS and CDR2 SASEGT. The CDR3 extends over 14 amino acids. The CDR3 is CASSDLRANYGYTF. In DNA form, the CDR3 reads TGTGCCAGCAGTGACCTGAGAGCTAACTATGGCTACACCTTC.